The rows below give T cell receptor beta chains drawn from one sample of a study of T cell repertoires in cytomegalovirus infection. TCRdb used MiXCR to reprocess the reads, holding one entry per CDR3 protein. The table shows a few hundred thousand distinct CDR3 sequences, with approximately 40% occurring only once. No antigen has been identified for these receptors. Here the sequenced sample was cultured PBMCs, taken from culture after CMV antigen stimulation. The origin of the receptors is a human donor in good health (CMV status not recorded). Some clones in this sample may be carry-over from other donors' samples. Both conserved end residues are part of each CDR3. The order of the fields is D gene, clone size, V gene, J gene, CDR3 length, CDR3 DNA, CDR3 protein. A D gene is named only where the DNA matches it firmly. Rows may omit the clone size; those that give it use once, few, many or a size class.

>-|-|TRBV5-4|TRBJ2-2|15
TGTGCCAGCAGCAAAACAGGGCTCCCCACCGGGGAGCTGTTTTTT
CASSKTGLPTGELFF
>TRBD1|-|TRBV5-5|TRBJ1-1|13
TGTGCCAGCAGCTTAAGGGGGCTTACTGAAGCTTTCTTT
CASSLRGLTEAFF
>-|-|TRBV27|TRBJ2-2|16
TGTGCCAGCAGTTTATATCCGGGAGTGGGTACCGGGGAGCTGTTTTTT
CASSLYPGVGTGELFF
>-|-|TRBV4-1|TRBJ2-1|16
TGCGCCAGCAGCCCACCTGCGGGACCCTCCTACAATGAGCAGTTCTTC
CASSPPAGPSYNEQFF
>TRBD1|-|TRBV7-2|TRBJ1-6|15
TGTGCCAGCAGCTTGGACAGGGGGCGAAGGACACCCCTCCACTTT
CASSLDRGRRTPLHF
>-|many|TRBV7-2|TRBJ1-5|14
TGTGCCAGCAGCGTTGGGTCAGGGAATCAGCCCCAGCATTTT
CASSVGSGNQPQHF
>-|-|TRBV7-8|TRBJ1-1|16
TGTGCCAGCAGCTCTAGTCTGGGACGGTGGTACCCTGAAGCTTTCTTT
CASSSSLGRWYPEAFF
>-|-|TRBV7-8|TRBJ1-2|15
TGTGCCAGTTCCGGAAACGGGCGGTCCAACTATGGCTACACCTTC
CASSGNGRSNYGYTF
>TRBD1|-|TRBV10-3|TRBJ1-4|17
TGTGCCATCAGTCGGGACAGGGTACTGTCGACTAATGAAAAACTGTTTTTT
CAISRDRVLSTNEKLFF
>-|-|TRBV7-6|TRBJ1-6|14
TGTGCCAGCACCTTGGGACATGGGAGTTCACCCCTCCACTTT
CASTLGHGSSPLHF
>TRBD1|-|TRBV19|TRBJ1-5|15
TGTGCCAGTAGGCCAACAGGGGGCGGAAATCAGCCCCAGCATTTT
CASRPTGGGNQPQHF
>-|-|TRBV6-2/TRBV6-3|TRBJ2-7|14
TGTGCCACCCAGTGGGATTCTAGCAGCGACGAGCAGTACTTC
CATQWDSSSDEQYF
>-|-|TRBV12-3/TRBV12-4|TRBJ1-3|12
TGTGCCAGCAGTCCCTCTGGGGACACCATATATTTT
CASSPSGDTIYF
>-|-|TRBV6-5|TRBJ1-1|15
TGTGCCAGTACCCGGGACGGAAGGCTGAACACTGAAGCTTTCTTT
CASTRDGRLNTEAFF
>-|-|TRBV7-6|TRBJ2-3|15
TGTGCCAGCAGCTTGGGTACGAGCCCCGCAGATACGCAGTATTTT
CASSLGTSPADTQYF
>TRBD2|-|TRBV7-9|TRBJ2-1|17
TGTGCCAGCAGCTTAATCACTAGCGGGAGGTATAACAATGAGCAGTTCTTC
CASSLITSGRYNNEQFF
>-|-|TRBV12-3/TRBV12-4|TRBJ1-4|15
TGTGCCAGCAGGCGCAATTCGGGGGGCGGTGAAAAACTGTTTTTT
CASRRNSGGGEKLFF
>-|-|TRBV3-1|TRBJ2-3|16
TGTGCCAGCAGCAAGACGACAGGAGTTGGCTCAGATACGCAGTATTTT
CASSKTTGVGSDTQYF
>-|many|TRBV7-8|TRBJ2-5|11
TGTGCCAGCAGCTTATCGGCGACCCAGTACTTC
CASSLSATQYF
>-|-|TRBV27|TRBJ2-7|12
TGTGCCAGCATCGGGGGAAATGGCGAGCAGTACTTC
CASIGGNGEQYF
>-|-|TRBV4-2|TRBJ2-3|13
TGTGCCAGCAGCCGGATTCTGACAGATACGCAGTATTTT
CASSRILTDTQYF
>TRBD2|-|TRBV6-8|TRBJ2-1|15
TGTGCCAGCACCAGGACTAGCGGGGGTTACAATGAGCAGTTCTTC
CASTRTSGGYNEQFF
>-|-|TRBV4-3|TRBJ2-1|16
TGCGCCAGCAGCCAAGCCACCTGGGGAACCCGGGGTGAGCAGTTCTTC
CASSQATWGTRGEQFF
>TRBD1|-|TRBV7-6|TRBJ1-3|14
TGTGCCAGCAGCCCTCAGACAGGGAAAGACACCATATATTTT
CASSPQTGKDTIYF
>-|few|TRBV7-6|TRBJ2-4|14
TGTGCCAGCAGCCCCCGGTTGGGTCGAAACATTCAGTACTTC
CASSPRLGRNIQYF
>TRBD2|-|TRBV6-2/TRBV6-3|TRBJ2-1|14
TGTGCCAGCAGTTCGACCGGGACTAGCGCTGAGCAGTTCTTC
CASSSTGTSAEQFF
>-|few|TRBV7-2|TRBJ2-7|14
TGTGCCAGCAGCACAGCCGGGACCGCGTTTAGTACTTACTTC
CASSTAGTAFSTYF
>TRBD1|few|TRBV2|TRBJ2-7|15
TGTGCCAGCAGCCGACAGGGGATAAGCTCCTACGAGCAGTACTTC
CASSRQGISSYEQYF